The 3 T cell receptor beta chains below come from one sample, sequenced in a study of kidney transplant recipient with SARS-CoV-2 infection. Using its own MiXCR run on the reads, TCRdb lists one record per CDR3 protein. The table includes 200,000 to 250,000 distinct CDR3 sequences, roughly 26% detected once. Sample: a blood sample, taken at baseline and on day 111 from a kidney transplant recipient. These receptors were obtained from a male patient between 25 and 39 years old who had COVID-19 and was a kidney transplant recipient. Some T cells may trace back to the graft donor.

This clonotype came up a few times. Germline is not matched at one junction end, which may reflect a read error. The chain uses TRBV20-1 and TRBJ2-1; 9 bases are shared with TRBD2. The CDR3 is 16 residues long. Germline-derived CDR1 and CDR2 are DFQATT and SNEGSKA (reference sequence). CDR3 residues: CSVRDIASGDHNEQFF. Written as DNA, the CDR3 is TGCAGTGTTAGAGATATTGCTAGCGGGGATCACAATGAGCAGTTCTTC.

The V call is TRBV5-1, the J call TRBJ2-1; 12 bases match TRBD2. The CDR3 runs to 18 residues. Germline V lookup: CDR1 SGHRS, CDR2 YFSETQ. V dropped 7 bases and J dropped 4; count of bases not matched to a gene: 15. The CDR3 DNA reads as TGCGCCAGCGGGACTAGCGGGCCGCCAATACCTTTTTACAATGAGCAGTTCTTC. Translated, it gives CASGTSGPPIPFYNEQFF.

This clonotype was seen ten or more times. This chain uses TRBV19 with TRBJ1-1, with 7 nucleotides matching TRBD1. Germline V gives CDR1 LNHDA, CDR2 SQIVND (reference sequence). V shed 6 bases and J 5 bases; nucleotides not matched to a gene: 3. This CDR3 is built from 12 residues. DNA for the CDR3: TGTGCCAGTAGGCAGGGGGGGACTGAAGCTTTCTTT. Translation gives CASRQGGTEAFF.